The rows below give T cell receptor beta chains drawn from one sample of a study of cytomegalovirus exposure and HLA in healthy donors. The repertoire was sequenced with immunoSEQ multiplex PCR; TCRdb's copy has only in-frame clones and lacks some. This table holds 150,000 to 180,000 clones, under 80% found once. The sequenced sample was PBMCs. Every receptor here comes from a man aged 30 to 39 in good health and CMV-seronegative. Each CDR3 is given with its conserved first and last residue. Each record gives: CDR3 protein, CDR3 DNA, D gene, clone size, V gene, CDR3 length, J gene. The D gene is left open where the match is weak. Where a row states a size, it is once, few, many or the class of an expanded clone; other rows omit it.

CDR3: CASSIRGGSQPQNF
DNA: TGTGCCAGTAGTATCCGTGGAGGATCACAGCCCCAGAATTTT
D: NA
size: NA
V: TRBV19
length: 14
J: TRBJ1-5

CDR3: CASSIGHGRLFEQFF
DNA: TGTGCCAGCAGCATTGGACACGGCAGACTGTTTGAGCAGTTCTTC
D: NA
size: NA
V: TRBV28
length: 15
J: TRBJ2-1

CDR3: CASSLDSGGADTQYF
DNA: TGTGCCAGCAGCTTAGATAGCGGGGGGGCAGATACGCAGTATTTT
D: TRBD2
size: NA
V: TRBV7-9
length: 15
J: TRBJ2-3

CDR3: CASSVSGGVGNTIYF
DNA: TGTGCCAGCAGCGTCTCAGGGGGCGTGGGAAACACCATATATTTT
D: TRBD1
size: NA
V: TRBV9
length: 15
J: TRBJ1-3

CDR3: CSVSGTGLGETQYF
DNA: TGCAGCGTTTCCGGGACAGGGTTGGGAGAGACCCAGTACTTC
D: TRBD1
size: once
V: TRBV29-1
length: 14
J: TRBJ2-5

CDR3: CASSIPGQGDEQYF
DNA: TGTGCCAGTAGTATTCCTGGACAGGGAGACGAGCAGTACTTC
D: TRBD1
size: NA
V: TRBV19
length: 14
J: TRBJ2-7

CDR3: CASSAGPWNEQFF
DNA: TGCGCCAGCAGCGCAGGGCCTTGGAATGAGCAGTTCTTC
D: NA
size: NA
V: TRBV5-1
length: 13
J: TRBJ2-1

CDR3: CASSSAGGEAFF
DNA: TGTGCCAGCAGCTCCGCTGGCGGCGAAGCTTTCTTT
D: NA
size: NA
V: TRBV9
length: 12
J: TRBJ1-1

CDR3: CASTPGQGASYNEQFF
DNA: TGTGCCAGCACGCCGGGACAGGGGGCGTCCTACAATGAGCAGTTCTTC
D: TRBD1
size: NA
V: TRBV27
length: 16
J: TRBJ2-1

CDR3: CAITAGAENEQFF
DNA: TGTGCCATCACGGCGGGGGCGGAAAATGAGCAGTTCTTC
D: NA
size: once
V: TRBV10-3
length: 13
J: TRBJ2-1

CDR3: CASSVGPGRSGYEQFF
DNA: TGTGCCAGCAGCGTAGGACCGGGACGGAGCGGGTATGAGCAGTTCTTC
D: NA
size: NA
V: TRBV7-2
length: 16
J: TRBJ2-1

CDR3: CASSSAGAIYEQYF
DNA: TGTGCCAGCAGTTCAGCGGGGGCGATCTACGAGCAGTACTTC
D: TRBD2
size: few
V: TRBV6-6
length: 14
J: TRBJ2-7

CDR3: CASSPSALQLRSNYGYTF
DNA: TGCGCCAGCAGCCCTTCCGCCCTCCAATTGAGATCTAACTATGGCTACACCTTC
D: NA
size: NA
V: TRBV4-1
length: 18
J: TRBJ1-2

CDR3: CASSQLRDRDSTEAFF
DNA: TGTGCCAGCAGCCAACTCCGGGACAGGGACAGCACTGAAGCTTTCTTT
D: TRBD1
size: NA
V: TRBV5-6
length: 16
J: TRBJ1-1

CDR3: CSVEEGTSGDTQYF
DNA: TGCAGCGTTGAAGAAGGGACTAGCGGAGATACGCAGTATTTT
D: TRBD2
size: NA
V: TRBV29-1
length: 14
J: TRBJ2-3

CDR3: CASSLDPGGTGLNYGYTF
DNA: TGTGCCAGCAGCTTAGACCCAGGGGGCACGGGGCTAAACTATGGCTACACCTTC
D: TRBD1
size: NA
V: TRBV7-3
length: 18
J: TRBJ1-2

CDR3: CASSIGDTTGEQFF
DNA: TGTGCTAGCAGCATCGGGGACACGACCGGGGAGCAGTTCTTC
D: NA
size: NA
V: TRBV7-7
length: 14
J: TRBJ2-1

CDR3: CASSQVNRGGTDTQYF
DNA: TGCGCCAGCAGCCAAGTCAACAGGGGCGGCACAGATACGCAGTATTTT
D: TRBD1
size: NA
V: TRBV4-3
length: 16
J: TRBJ2-3

CDR3: CASSPGTANTEAFF
DNA: TGTGCCAGCAGTCCTGGGACAGCGAACACTGAAGCTTTCTTT
D: TRBD1
size: NA
V: TRBV5-4
length: 14
J: TRBJ1-1

CDR3: CASSPGQVTGYTF
DNA: TGTGCCAGCAGTCCCGGACAGGTTACGGGCTACACCTTC
D: TRBD1
size: NA
V: TRBV28
length: 13
J: TRBJ1-2

CDR3: CASSSRQGNYNEQFF
DNA: TGTGCCAGTAGTTCGCGACAGGGGAACTACAATGAGCAGTTCTTC
D: TRBD1
size: NA
V: TRBV19
length: 15
J: TRBJ2-1

CDR3: CASSLSAGASLLEQYF
DNA: TGTGCCAGCAGTTTATCCGCGGGGGCTAGCCTGTTGGAGCAGTACTTC
D: NA
size: NA
V: TRBV27
length: 16
J: TRBJ2-7

CDR3: CASSLPDTEAFF
DNA: TGTGCCAGCAGCTTGCCGGACACTGAAGCTTTCTTT
D: NA
size: NA
V: TRBV5-4
length: 12
J: TRBJ1-1

CDR3: CASSRDRGSYEQYF
DNA: TGCGCCAGCAGCCGGGACAGGGGTTCCTACGAGCAGTACTTC
D: TRBD1
size: few
V: TRBV5-1
length: 14
J: TRBJ2-7

CDR3: CASSEWDRVSNQPQHF
DNA: TGTGCCAGCAGTGAATGGGACAGGGTAAGCAATCAGCCCCAGCATTTT
D: TRBD1
size: once
V: TRBV6-1
length: 16
J: TRBJ1-5

CDR3: CASSPAGANTGELFF
DNA: TGCGCCAGCAGCCCAGCGGGGGCGAACACCGGGGAGCTGTTTTTT
D: TRBD2
size: NA
V: TRBV5-1
length: 15
J: TRBJ2-2

CDR3: CASSRTGAGTDTQYF
DNA: TGTGCCAGCAGCCGTACAGGGGCCGGCACAGATACGCAGTATTTT
D: TRBD1
size: NA
V: TRBV7-2
length: 15
J: TRBJ2-3

CDR3: CASSPEWLAGYTF
DNA: TGCGCCAGCAGCCCGGAATGGTTAGCTGGCTACACCTTC
D: NA
size: NA
V: TRBV5-1
length: 13
J: TRBJ1-2

CDR3: CASSTGTGSYEQYF
DNA: TGTGCCAGCAGTACGGGGACAGGGAGCTACGAGCAGTACTTC
D: TRBD1
size: NA
V: TRBV27
length: 14
J: TRBJ2-7

CDR3: CASRHQGAVHNEQFF
DNA: TGTGCCAGCAGACATCAGGGGGCGGTACACAATGAGCAGTTCTTC
D: TRBD1
size: NA
V: TRBV13
length: 15
J: TRBJ2-1

CDR3: CASSQDTPSATEAFF
DNA: TGCGCCAGCAGCCAAGATACCCCGAGCGCCACTGAAGCTTTCTTT
D: NA
size: NA
V: TRBV4-3
length: 15
J: TRBJ1-1

CDR3: CASSEDNKNQPQHF
DNA: TGTGCCAGCAGTGAGGACAATAAAAATCAGCCCCAGCATTTT
D: NA
size: NA
V: TRBV28
length: 14
J: TRBJ1-5

CDR3: CASSPERNTIYGYTF
DNA: TGTGCCAGCTCACCAGAAAGGAATACTATCTATGGCTACACCTTC
D: NA
size: NA
V: TRBV18
length: 15
J: TRBJ1-2

CDR3: CASTAGTSGGYNEQFF
DNA: TGTGCCAGTACTGCCGGGACTAGCGGGGGGTACAATGAGCAGTTCTTC
D: TRBD2
size: once
V: TRBV19
length: 16
J: TRBJ2-1

CDR3: CASSDRDRGHGYTF
DNA: TGTGCCAGCAGCGACCGGGACAGAGGCCATGGCTACACCTTC
D: TRBD1
size: NA
V: TRBV11-2
length: 14
J: TRBJ1-2

CDR3: CASSVGSNNEQFF
DNA: TGTGCCAGCAGCGTAGGCAGTAACAATGAGCAGTTCTTC
D: NA
size: NA
V: TRBV9
length: 13
J: TRBJ2-1

CDR3: CASGLSPSGGSTDTQYF
DNA: TGTGCTAGTGGTTTGTCGCCTAGCGGGGGGTCCACAGATACGCAGTATTTT
D: TRBD2
size: NA
V: TRBV12-5
length: 17
J: TRBJ2-3

CDR3: CASSPGTVDNSPLHF
DNA: TGTGCCAGCAGCCCGGGGACAGTTGATAATTCACCCCTCCACTTT
D: TRBD1
size: NA
V: TRBV5-4
length: 15
J: TRBJ1-6

CDR3: CASSSQIHEQYF
DNA: TGTGCCAGCAGCTCACAAATCCACGAGCAGTACTTC
D: NA
size: NA
V: TRBV11-2
length: 12
J: TRBJ2-7

CDR3: CASTVDRSYEQYF
DNA: TGTGCCAGCACCGTCGACAGGTCCTACGAGCAGTACTTC
D: NA
size: NA
V: TRBV6-8
length: 13
J: TRBJ2-7

CDR3: CASSVSPVTDTQYF
DNA: TGTGCCAGCAGTGTGTCGCCGGTCACAGATACGCAGTATTTT
D: NA
size: NA
V: TRBV6-4
length: 14
J: TRBJ2-3

CDR3: CASSVRQGSGETQYF
DNA: TGTGCCAGCTCAGTACGACAGGGGAGCGGGGAGACCCAGTACTTC
D: TRBD1
size: few
V: TRBV18
length: 15
J: TRBJ2-5

CDR3: CASSLAGGRSSYNEQFF
DNA: TGTGCCAGCAGCTTAGCGGGGGGTAGGAGCTCCTACAATGAGCAGTTCTTC
D: NA
size: NA
V: TRBV7-6
length: 17
J: TRBJ2-1

CDR3: CASSLGGSTIRQYF
DNA: TGTGCCAGCAGCTTGGGCGGCAGCACGATTAGGCAGTACTTC
D: NA
size: NA
V: TRBV5-4
length: 14
J: TRBJ2-7